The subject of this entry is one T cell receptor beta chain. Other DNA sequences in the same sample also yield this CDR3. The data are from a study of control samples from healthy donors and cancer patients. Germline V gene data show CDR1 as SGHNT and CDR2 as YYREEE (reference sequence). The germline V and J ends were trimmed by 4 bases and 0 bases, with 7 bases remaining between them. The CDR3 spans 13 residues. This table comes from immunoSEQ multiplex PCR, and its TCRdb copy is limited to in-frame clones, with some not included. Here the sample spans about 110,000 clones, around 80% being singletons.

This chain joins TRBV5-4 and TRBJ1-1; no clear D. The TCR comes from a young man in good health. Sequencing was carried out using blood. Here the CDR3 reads CASSETVNTEAFF. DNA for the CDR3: TGTGCCAGCAGCGAAACCGTGAACACTGAAGCTTTCTTT.